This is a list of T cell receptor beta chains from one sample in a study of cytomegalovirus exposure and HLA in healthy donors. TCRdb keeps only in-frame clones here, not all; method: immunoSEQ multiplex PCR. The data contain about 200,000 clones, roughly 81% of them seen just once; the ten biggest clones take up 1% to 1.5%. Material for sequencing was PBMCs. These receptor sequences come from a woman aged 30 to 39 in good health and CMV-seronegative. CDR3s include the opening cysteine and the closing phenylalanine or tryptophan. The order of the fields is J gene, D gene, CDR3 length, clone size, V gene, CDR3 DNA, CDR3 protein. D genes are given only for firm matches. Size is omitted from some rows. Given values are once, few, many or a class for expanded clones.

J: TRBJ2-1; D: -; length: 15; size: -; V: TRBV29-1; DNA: TGCAGCGTTGAATTTGCTCTGAGCTCCTACAATGAGCAGTTCTTC; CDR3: CSVEFALSSYNEQFF
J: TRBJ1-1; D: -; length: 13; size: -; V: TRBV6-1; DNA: TGTGCCAGCAGTCAACAGCCGAACACTGAAGCTTTCTTT; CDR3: CASSQQPNTEAFF
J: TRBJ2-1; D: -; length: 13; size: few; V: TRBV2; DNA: TGTGCCAGCGGGGGGGCCACCTACAATGAGCAGTTCTTC; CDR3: CASGGATYNEQFF
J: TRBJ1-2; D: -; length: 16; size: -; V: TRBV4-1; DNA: TGCGCCAGCAGCCAAGCGACGGCAGGGTTTAACTATGGCTACACCTTC; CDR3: CASSQATAGFNYGYTF
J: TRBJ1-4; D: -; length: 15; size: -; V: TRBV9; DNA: TGTGCCAGCAGCGTAGGAGGGTCGATACAGGAAAAACTGTTTTTT; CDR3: CASSVGGSIQEKLFF
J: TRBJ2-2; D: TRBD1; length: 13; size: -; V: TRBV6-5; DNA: TGTGCCAGCAGCGACAGGGGCGCCGGGGAGCTGTTTTTT; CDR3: CASSDRGAGELFF
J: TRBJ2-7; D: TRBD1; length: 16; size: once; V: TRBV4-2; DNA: TGTGCCAGCAGCCAAGATCCACTCGACAGGGCCTACGAGCAGTACTTC; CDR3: CASSQDPLDRAYEQYF
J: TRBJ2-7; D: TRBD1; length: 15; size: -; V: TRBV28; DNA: TGTGCCAGCAGAATACAGGGGGCCGGTTCCTACGAGCAGTACTTC; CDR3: CASRIQGAGSYEQYF
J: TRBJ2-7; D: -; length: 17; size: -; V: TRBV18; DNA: TGTGCCAGCTCACAGATCCGGAGCGGACAGAGCTCCTACGAGCAGTACTTC; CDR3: CASSQIRSGQSSYEQYF
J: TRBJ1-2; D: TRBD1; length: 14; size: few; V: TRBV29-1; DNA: TGCAGCGCCTCCCCAGGGGGCGAGGGTTCTGGCTACACCTTC; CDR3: CSASPGGEGSGYTF
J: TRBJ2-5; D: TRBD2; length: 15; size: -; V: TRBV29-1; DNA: TGCAGCGTTGGTCTGAGCGGGAGGGCCAGAGAGGCCCAGTACTTC; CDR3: CSVGLSGRAREAQYF
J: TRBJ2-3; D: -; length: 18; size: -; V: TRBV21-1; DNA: TGTGCCAGCAGCATCCCAGCGGGATCGGGATTTAGCACAGATACGCAGTATTTT; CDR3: CASSIPAGSGFSTDTQYF
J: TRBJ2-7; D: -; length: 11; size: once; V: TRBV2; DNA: TGTGCCAGCAATGACGGGTCACGTCCAGGGTTC; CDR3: CASNDGSRPGF
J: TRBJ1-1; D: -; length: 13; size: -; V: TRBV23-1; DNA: TGCGCCAGCAGCCTGACAGAGAACACTGAAGCTTTCTTT; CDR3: CASSLTENTEAFF
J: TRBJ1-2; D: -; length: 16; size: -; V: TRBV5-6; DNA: TGTGCCAGCAGCCCCCCGGGATACCGGTCAGTCTATGGCTACACCTTC; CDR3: CASSPPGYRSVYGYTF
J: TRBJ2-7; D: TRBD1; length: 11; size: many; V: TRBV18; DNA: TGTGCCAGCTCAAGCCGACAGGGTTGGAACTTC; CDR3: CASSSRQGWNF
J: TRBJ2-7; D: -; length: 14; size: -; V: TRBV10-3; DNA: TGTGCCATCAGTGAGTCGTCAGGGCGGAACGAGCAGTACTTC; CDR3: CAISESSGRNEQYF
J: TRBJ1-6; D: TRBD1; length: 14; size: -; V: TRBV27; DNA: TGTGCCAGCAGTTTGAACAGGGGGAATTCACCCCTCCACTTT; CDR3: CASSLNRGNSPLHF
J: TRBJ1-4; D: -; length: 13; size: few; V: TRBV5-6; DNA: TGTGCCAGCCAGAAGGGGACTAATGAAAAACTGTTTTTT; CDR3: CASQKGTNEKLFF
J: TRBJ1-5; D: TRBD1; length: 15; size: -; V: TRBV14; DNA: TGTGCCAGCAGCCAAGGACAGGGTTATTATCAGCCCCAGCATTTT; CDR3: CASSQGQGYYQPQHF
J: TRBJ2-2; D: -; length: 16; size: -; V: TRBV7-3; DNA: TGTGCCAGCAGCGCGGGGGCTAGCGGAGGCACCGGGGAGCTGTTTTTT; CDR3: CASSAGASGGTGELFF
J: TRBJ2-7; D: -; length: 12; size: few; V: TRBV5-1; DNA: TGCGCCAGCAGCTTGGACGACTTCGAGCAGTACTTC; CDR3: CASSLDDFEQYF
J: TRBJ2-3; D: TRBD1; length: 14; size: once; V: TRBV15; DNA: TGTGCCACCAGCCACGGACAGGGCACAGATACGCAGTATTTT; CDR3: CATSHGQGTDTQYF
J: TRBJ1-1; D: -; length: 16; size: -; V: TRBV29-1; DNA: TGCAGCGTTTCCTTCTCAACTACAGGTTCGACCACTGAAGCTTTCTTT; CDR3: CSVSFSTTGSTTEAFF
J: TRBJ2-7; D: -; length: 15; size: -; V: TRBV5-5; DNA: TGTGCCAGCAGCTTAAGTCAGTTCATCCCCTACGAGCAGTACTTC; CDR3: CASSLSQFIPYEQYF
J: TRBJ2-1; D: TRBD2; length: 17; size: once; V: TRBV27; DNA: TGTGCCAGCAGTCCATGGACTAGCGGGGGGATTTACAATGAGCAGTTCTTC; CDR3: CASSPWTSGGIYNEQFF
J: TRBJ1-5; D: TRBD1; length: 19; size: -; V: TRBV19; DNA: TGTGCCAGTACACCAATAACCGGGACAGGGGGGCCCAGCAATCAGCCCCAGCATTTT; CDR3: CASTPITGTGGPSNQPQHF
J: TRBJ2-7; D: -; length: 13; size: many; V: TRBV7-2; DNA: TGTGCCAGCAGCTGGACAGCCTCCTACGAGCAGTACTTC; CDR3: CASSWTASYEQYF